One sample yielded the 10 T cell receptor beta chains listed below, sequenced in a study of blood T cell repertoires in COVID-19. Only in-frame clones appear in the TCRdb table, and some are missing; sequencing was by immunoSEQ multiplex PCR. The repertoire holds more than 250,000 clones, with about 91% as singletons. Sample: peripheral blood. The receptors shown here come from a woman in her twenties or thirties with COVID-19, enrolled during active disease.

The V gene is TRBV5-1, the J gene TRBJ2-2; D might be TRBD1 (6 bases). Germline V gene data show CDR1 as SGHRS and CDR2 as YFSETQ. Trimming left V 2 bases short and J 4 bases short, with 15 bases between. The CDR3 contains 16 residues. The CDR3 region has the DNA TGCGCCAGCAGCTTATTATCAGGGGTTACCACCGGGGAGCTGTTTTTT. Translation gives CASSLLSGVTTGELFF.

The J gene is TRBJ1-5, the V gene TRBV6-5; no clear D gene. CDR3 length: 12 residues. In germline, CDR1 is MNHEY, CDR2 SVGAGI. Trimming pared 8 bases from V and 5 bases from J, leaving 10 bases between. This CDR3 is CASVGSHQPQHF. The CDR3 DNA reads as TGTGCCAGCGTCGGTTCCCATCAGCCCCAGCATTTT.

The genes are TRBV5-1 and TRBJ1-2; D remains unclear. The germline V and J ends were trimmed by 4 bases and 5 bases, with 15 bases remaining between them. Germline-derived CDR1 and CDR2 are SGHRS and YFSETQ. The CDR3 covers 14 residues. The CDR3 nucleotides are TGCGCCAGCAGCCGAATGACAAGCACATATGGCTACACCTTC. Translated, it gives CASSRMTSTYGYTF.

The V call is TRBV9, the J call TRBJ2-3; the match to TRBD1 covers 7 bases. Losses at the gene ends were 3 bases for V and 7 bases for J; bases not matched to a gene: 5. Germline CDR1 SGDLS, CDR2 YYNGEE. The CDR3 has 13 amino acids. The CDR3 bases are TGTGCCAGCAGCGCCCGACAGGGTAATACGCAGTATTTT. Translated: CASSARQGNTQYF.

The chain has TRBV13 and TRBJ1-1, with 8 bases identical to TRBD1. V gave up 5 bases and J gave up 8 bases; unmatched junction bases: 7. The CDR3 contains 13 residues. The germline V gene has CDR1 PRHDT and CDR2 FYEKMQ (reference sequence). The CDR3 loop is CASSTGTGGEAFF. CDR3 DNA: TGTGCCAGCAGCACAGGGACAGGAGGAGAAGCTTTCTTT. Drawing the rest from reference TRBV13 and TRBJ1-1, the complete variable domain is AAGVIQSPRHLIKEKRETATLKCYPIPRHDTVYWYQQGPGQDPQFLISFYEKMQSDKGSIPDRFSAQQFSDYHSELNMSSLELGDSALYFCASSTGTGGEAFFGQGTRLTVV.

The rearrangement uses TRBV25-1 and TRBJ1-6; 7 bases line up with TRBD1. This CDR3 spans 16 amino acids. Germline-derived CDR1 and CDR2 are MGHDK and SYGVNS. The V gene end was trimmed by 4 bases and the J gene end by 1 base; junction bases not matched to a gene: 4. The CDR3 sequence is CASSGRGPSYNSPLHF. CDR3 nucleotides: TGTGCCAGCAGTGGTAGGGGGCCGTCCTATAATTCACCCCTCCACTTT.

This clone was observed a few times. The CDR3 DNA follows: TGTGCCAGCAGCTTAGTGACAGGTAACAATGAGCAGTTCTTC. Amino acids: CASSLVTGNNEQFF. V is TRBV7-9 and J is TRBJ2-1, with D possibly matching TRBD1 (6 bases). The CDR3 consists of 14 residues. Germline V gene data show CDR1 as SEHNR and CDR2 as FQNEAQ (reference sequence). V was trimmed by 1 base and J by 5 bases, leaving 9 bases between them.

The chain links TRBV30 to TRBJ1-2; perhaps TRBD1 as D (6 bases). V dropped 3 bases and J dropped 3 bases, with 20 bases sitting between them. CDR1 GTSNPN and CDR2 SVGIG come from the germline V gene (reference sequence). The CDR3 spans 16 residues. CDR3 coding DNA: TGTGCCTGGAGAGGCCCCCCTACAGGGTATTACTATGGCTACACCTTC. Encoded protein: CAWRGPPTGYYYGYTF.

This rearrangement joins TRBV12-5 to TRBJ1-1; perhaps TRBD1 as D (5 bases). V was shortened by 1 base and J by 6 bases, with 6 bases between the two germline ends. Germline CDR1 LGHNT, CDR2 FRNRAP. This CDR3 is built from 12 residues. CDR3 loop: CASGLGGAEAFF. The CDR3, as DNA: TGTGCTAGTGGTTTGGGGGGGGCTGAAGCTTTCTTT.

The gene calls are TRBV7-2 and TRBJ2-5; 11 positions match TRBD2. Germline assignment: CDR1 SGHTA and CDR2 FQGNSA. The CDR3 has 16 residues. The V segment lost 3 bases and the J segment 0 bases; nucleotides outside the gene matches: 3. The CDR3 coding sequence is TGTGCCAGCAGCTTGACTAGCGGGGTGTACCAAGAGACCCAGTACTTC. Its translation: CASSLTSGVYQETQYF.